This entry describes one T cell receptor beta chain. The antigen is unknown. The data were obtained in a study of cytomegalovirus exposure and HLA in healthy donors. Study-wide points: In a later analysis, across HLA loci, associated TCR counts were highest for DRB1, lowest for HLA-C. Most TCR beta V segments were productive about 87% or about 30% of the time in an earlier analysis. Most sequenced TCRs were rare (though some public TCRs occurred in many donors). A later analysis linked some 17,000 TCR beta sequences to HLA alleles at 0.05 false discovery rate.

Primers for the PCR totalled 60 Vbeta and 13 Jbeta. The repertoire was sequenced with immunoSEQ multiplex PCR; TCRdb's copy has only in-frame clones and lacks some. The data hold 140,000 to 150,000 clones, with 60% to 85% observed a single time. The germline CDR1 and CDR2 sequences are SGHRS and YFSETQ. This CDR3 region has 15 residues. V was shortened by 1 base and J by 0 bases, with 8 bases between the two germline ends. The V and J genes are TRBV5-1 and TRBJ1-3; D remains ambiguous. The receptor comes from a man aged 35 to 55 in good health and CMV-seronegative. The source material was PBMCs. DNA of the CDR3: TGCGCCAGCAGCTTGAGTCCGCGCTCTGGAAACACCATATATTTT. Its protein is CASSLSPRSGNTIYF.